Shown below are 9 T cell receptor beta chains from a single sample sequenced in a study of response to subunit inactivated influenza vaccine. MiXCR, run by TCRdb on the RT-PCR reads, gives a single entry per CDR3 protein. The sample holds about 540,000 distinct CDR3 sequences, around a quarter seen once. The same specimen was also included in a second study, on T cells expressing NK-cell markers. According to that study: It was by 5'RACE template switching with UMIs that TCR beta cDNA was made.

The specimen comprised CD4+ T cells sorted from PBMCs, sampled roughly 12 days after vaccination. These receptors were taken from a man between 50 and 59 years old who received an inactivated influenza vaccine.

This clonotype was observed at least ten times. The chain combines TRBV5-1 with TRBJ1-1; no clear D gene. CDR1 and CDR2 from the germline V gene are SGHRS and YFSETQ. This CDR3 region has 14 residues. Deletions cut 0 bases from V and 4 bases from J, with 10 bases between. The DNA of the CDR3 is TGCGCCAGCAGCTTGGGGGGAATTGGCACTGAAGCTTTCTTT. Translating it yields CASSLGGIGTEAFF.

This clonotype was seen only a few times. The chain carries TRBV15 and TRBJ2-5; TRBD2 is a possible D gene (6 bases). The CDR3 consists of 14 residues. The germline CDR1 and CDR2 sequences are LNHNV and YYDKDF (reference sequence). Trimming left V 0 bases short and J 4 bases short, with 9 bases between. CDR3: CATSRDRDSETQYF. The CDR3 DNA sequence: TGTGCCACCAGCAGAGACAGGGACTCAGAGACCCAGTACTTC.

The chain couples TRBV4-1 to TRBJ1-2, with D perhaps matching TRBD1 (6 bases). The V and J ends lost 6 bases and 2 bases respectively, with 13 bases between them. The CDR3 is made up of 14 amino acids. Germline values: CDR1 MGHRA, CDR2 YSYEKL. The CDR3 DNA reads as TGCGCCAGCAGTCCACAGGGTCTCAACTATGGCTACACCTTC. Amino acids: CASSPQGLNYGYTF.

J is TRBJ2-1 and V is TRBV18; the match to TRBD2 covers 9 bases. The CDR3 is 14 amino acids. Trimming removed 3 bases from V and 8 bases from J; junction bases left unmatched: 5. The germline V gene encodes CDR1 KGHSH and CDR2 LQKENI. CDR3 sequence reads: CASSPREGNYEQFF. For the CDR3, the DNA is TGTGCCAGCTCACCGCGGGAGGGGAACTATGAGCAGTTCTTC.

V gene TRBV7-9 combines with J gene TRBJ2-6, with D perhaps being TRBD1 or TRBD2 (6 bases each). V was cut by 1 base and J by 4 bases, with 14 bases left in between. This CDR3 has 17 amino acids. Germline V gene sequence: CDR1 SEHNR, CDR2 FQNEAQ (reference sequence). CDR3: CASSLGGGLSGANVLTF. CDR3 sequence (DNA): TGTGCCAGCAGCTTAGGTGGGGGGCTCTCCGGGGCCAACGTCCTGACTTTC. The full variable domain, rest sourced from reference TRBV7-9 and TRBJ2-6, is DTGVSQNPRHKITKRGQNVTFRCDPISEHNRLYWYRQTLGQGPEFLTYFQNEAQLEKSRLLSDRFSAERPKGSFSTLEIQRTEQGDSAMYLCASSLGGGLSGANVLTFGAGSRLTVL.

V is TRBV6-1 and J is TRBJ1-5; D is unclear. Per the germline V gene, CDR1 is MNHNS and CDR2 is SASEGT. This CDR3 contains 13 residues. V lost 7 bases and J lost 2, with 9 bases in between. DNA for the CDR3: TGTGCCAGCAACCTATGGGGCAATCAGCCCCAGCATTTT. It specifies CASNLWGNQPQHF.

Only a few counts were recorded for this clonotype. This chain connects TRBV5-1 to TRBJ2-7; no clear D. The V end was cut by 2 bases, the J end by 0 bases, with 6 bases between. The CDR3 extends over 13 amino acids. CDR1 is SGHRS and CDR2 is YFSETQ in the germline V gene. CDR3 in amino acids: CASSLSHSYEQYF. CDR3 bases: TGCGCCAGCAGCTTATCGCACTCCTACGAGCAGTACTTC.

The table lists this clonotype with many counts. The rearrangement uses TRBV20-1 and TRBJ1-5, with a tentative D call TRBD1 (5 bases). This CDR3 comprises 13 residues. V was trimmed by 1 base and J by 6 bases, leaving 10 bases between them. CDR1 and CDR2 from the germline V gene are DFQATT and SNEGSKA (reference sequence). CDR3: CSARVVGVQPQHF. As DNA, the CDR3 is TGCAGTGCTAGAGTTGTGGGGGTTCAGCCCCAGCATTTT.

The rearrangement links TRBV5-1 to TRBJ2-7; 8 bases agree with TRBD2. CDR1 is SGHRS, CDR2 YFSETQ, per germline. The CDR3 runs to 15 residues. Unmatched junction bases numbered 2, after V lost 0 bases and J lost 0 bases. The DNA for the CDR3 is TGCGCCAGCAGCTTGGAAACTAGCGGCTCCTACGAGCAGTACTTC. This translates into CASSLETSGSYEQYF. Using reference TRBV5-1 and TRBJ2-7 for the parts outside the CDR3, the full variable domain is KAGVTQTPRYLIKTRGQQVTLSCSPISGHRSVSWYQQTPGQGLQFLFEYFSETQRNKGNFPGRFSGRQFSNSRSEMNVSTLELGDSALYLCASSLETSGSYEQYFGPGTRLTVT.